Shown below are 19 T cell receptor beta chains from a single sample sequenced in a study of T cell changes during pregnancy in multiple sclerosis. Libraries were prepared by immunoSEQ multiplex PCR; TCRdb keeps only in-frame clonotypes and omits some of them. The sample records just under 50,000 clones, over 80% being singletons. The sequencing here drew on CD8+ T cells from peripheral blood mononuclear cells, taken after pregnancy. These receptors were collected from a female donor with multiple sclerosis, enrolled in a pregnancy study.

The rearrangement joins TRBV4-1 to TRBJ2-1; 10 bases are a match to TRBD2. CDR1 is MGHRA, CDR2 YSYEKL, per germline. Germline trimming cut 6 bases from V and 7 bases from J; bases unmatched to any gene: 6. The CDR3 totals 14 residues. The CDR3 nucleotides read TGCGCCAGCAGTCATCCGGGACTAGCGAATGAGCAGTTCTTC. It translates to CASSHPGLANEQFF.

This chain links TRBV7-8 with TRBJ1-1; tentatively, D is TRBD1 (6 bases). V was shortened by 4 bases and J by 4 bases, with 16 bases between the two germline ends. Germline CDR1 is SGHVS and CDR2 is FQNEAQ. The CDR3 totals 15 residues. CDR3 amino acids: CASSSSLGGGTEAFF. The CDR3 nucleotides are TGTGCCAGCAGCTCCTCACTGGGAGGGGGCACTGAAGCTTTCTTT.

This CDR3 is CASSDYGSSYNEQFF. The CDR3 DNA follows: TGTGCCAGCAGTGACTACGGGAGCTCCTACAATGAGCAGTTCTTC. The rearrangement uses TRBV6-5 and TRBJ2-1; tentative D call: TRBD2 (6 bases). Trimming left V 5 bases short and J 0 bases short, with 11 bases between. Per germline, CDR1 MNHEY and CDR2 SVGAGI. This CDR3 has 15 amino acids.

This chain joins TRBV19 and TRBJ2-1, with TRBD2 matching 8 bases. This CDR3 spans 16 amino acids. V shed 4 bases, J shed 4 bases, and the junction held 9 bases outside the gene matches. Germline CDR1 LNHDA, CDR2 SQIVND (reference sequence). The CDR3 loop reads CASSTYGGGSYNEQFF. CDR3 sequence (DNA): TGTGCCAGTAGTACGTACGGGGGGGGGTCATACAATGAGCAGTTCTTC.

The chain recombines TRBV5-1 with TRBJ2-3; D is perhaps TRBD1 (5 bases). CDR3 size: 13 residues. V lost 9 bases, J lost 0 bases, and 11 bases lay in between. In germline, CDR1 is SGHRS, CDR2 YFSETQ. The CDR3 DNA follows: TGCGCCACCAAAGGGGTGAGCACAGATACGCAGTATTTT. It yields the protein CATKGVSTDTQYF. Combining the CDR3 with reference TRBV5-1 and TRBJ2-3 gives the whole variable domain KAGVTQTPRYLIKTRGQQVTLSCSPISGHRSVSWYQQTPGQGLQFLFEYFSETQRNKGNFPGRFSGRQFSNSRSEMNVSTLELGDSALYLCATKGVSTDTQYFGPGTRLTVL.

The chain uses TRBV18 and TRBJ2-3, with TRBD1 matching over 7 bases. Germline values: CDR1 KGHSH, CDR2 LQKENI. The CDR3 has 18 amino acids. The V and J ends lost 4 bases and 1 base, in that order; junction bases with no gene match: 14. The chain's CDR3 is CASSLPGDRVSGTDTQYF. The CDR3 bases are TGTGCCAGCTCACTGCCCGGGGACAGAGTTTCTGGCACAGATACGCAGTATTTT. Based on the CDR3 plus reference TRBV18 and TRBJ2-3, the full variable domain is NAGVMQNPRHLVRRRGQEARLRCSPMKGHSHVYWYRQLPEEGLKFMVYLQKENIIDESGMPKERFSAEFPKEGPSILRIQQVVRGDSAAYFCASSLPGDRVSGTDTQYFGPGTRLTVL.

The chain joins TRBV7-9 to TRBJ1-4; 9 nucleotides agree with TRBD1. From germline, CDR1 is SEHNR and CDR2 FQNEAQ (reference sequence). After removal of 2 bases from V and 2 bases from J, the junction contained 6 bases not matched to a gene. The CDR3 consists of 17 residues. The CDR3 sequence: CASSLLPGQGTNEKLFF. The CDR3 coding sequence is TGTGCCAGCAGCTTACTCCCGGGACAGGGTACTAATGAAAAACTGTTTTTT. Full variable domain (missing parts from reference TRBV7-9 and TRBJ1-4): DTGVSQNPRHKITKRGQNVTFRCDPISEHNRLYWYRQTLGQGPEFLTYFQNEAQLEKSRLLSDRFSAERPKGSFSTLEIQRTEQGDSAMYLCASSLLPGQGTNEKLFFGSGTQLSVL.

The chain uses TRBV4-1 and TRBJ1-1; 7 nucleotides align to TRBD1. Germline-derived CDR1 and CDR2 are MGHRA and YSYEKL. After removal of 4 bases from V and 5 bases from J, the junction contained 4 bases not matched to a gene. CDR3 length equals 13 residues. The CDR3 DNA sequence: TGCGCCAGCAGCCTTTCACAGGGGACTGAAGCTTTCTTT. It codes for CASSLSQGTEAFF.

This rearrangement joins TRBV11-3 to TRBJ2-7; 11 bases are a match to TRBD1. The CDR3 loop spans 16 amino acids. Trimming cost V 1 base and J 4 bases; bases outside gene matches: 6. CDR1 is SGHNT and CDR2 is YENEEA in the germline V gene. The CDR3 DNA reads as TGTGCCAGCAGCTTAGGGTGGGACAGGGGGAGTTACGAGCAGTACTTC. It yields the protein CASSLGWDRGSYEQYF.

The chain has TRBV6-4 and TRBJ2-1; 8 bases match TRBD2. With V trimmed by 3 bases and J by 4 bases, 5 bases remained unmatched. The CDR3 consists of 15 residues. The germline CDR1 and CDR2 sequences are MRHNA and SNTAGT. The chain's CDR3 is CASSETAGEYNEQFF. CDR3 in DNA: TGTGCCAGCAGTGAGACAGCGGGGGAGTACAATGAGCAGTTCTTC.

With respect to this clone: Sequence at one end of the junction differs from germline and may be a read error. This chain connects TRBV5-4 to TRBJ2-7; 9 bases line up with TRBD1. Looked up from germline, CDR1 is SGHNT and CDR2 is YYREEE (reference sequence). The CDR3 contains 14 residues. The CDR3 nucleotides are TGTGCCAGCAGCGGCGGGGACAGGGTGGGGAATGTCGACTTC. This sequence encodes CASSGGDRVGNVDF.

This clone has just one count. The chain has TRBV19 and TRBJ2-1; 9 bases agree with TRBD1. V lost 6 bases, J lost 8 bases, and 8 bases stayed unmatched. Germline CDR1 and CDR2: LNHDA and SQIVND (reference sequence). The CDR3 loop spans 14 amino acids. The CDR3 DNA follows: TGTGCCAGTAGCCGGGACAGGGAGTGGGATGAGCAGTTCTTC. Translating it yields CASSRDREWDEQFF.

Comment on this clone: Compared with germline, one end of the junction differs, possibly owing to a read error. V is TRBV7-9 and J is TRBJ1-1, with 11 bases that match TRBD1. Germline-derived CDR1 and CDR2 are SEHNR and FQNEAQ (reference sequence). The CDR3 length is 15 residues. The CDR3 is CLMGTGGSMWVEAFF. The CDR3 bases are TGCCTAATGGGGACAGGGGGAAGTATGTGGGTTGAAGCTTTCTTT.

This rearrangement joins TRBV18 to TRBJ2-3; 7 bases are a match to TRBD2. After removal of 3 bases from V and 1 base from J, the junction contained 4 bases not matched to a gene. Per the germline V gene, CDR1 is KGHSH and CDR2 is LQKENI. The CDR3 consists of 15 residues. The CDR3 coding sequence is TGTGCCAGCTCACCGCGGCTAGCGGGCACAGATACGCAGTATTTT. It yields the protein CASSPRLAGTDTQYF.

This clone was seen only once. V gene TRBV6-5 combines with J gene TRBJ2-7, with D perhaps matching TRBD2 (6 bases). V was cut by 2 bases and J by 4 bases, with 9 bases left in between. The CDR3 sequence is 13 residues long. Germline loops: CDR1 MNHEY, CDR2 SVGAGI. For the CDR3, the DNA is TGTGCCAGCAGTTACGCGGGGACGTACGAGCAGTACTTC. This sequence encodes CASSYAGTYEQYF.

This clone turned up a few times. This chain uses TRBV5-6 with TRBJ2-7, with unresolved D. The CDR3 extends over 15 amino acids. The germline V gene encodes CDR1 SGHDT and CDR2 YYEEEE. V was cut by 6 bases and J by 2 bases, with 18 bases left in between. The CDR3, as DNA: TGTGCCAGCACCCTGGGTCCGACATTGACCTACGAGCAGTACTTC. Translation: CASTLGPTLTYEQYF.

The rearrangement uses TRBV13 and TRBJ2-7; D might be TRBD2 (6 bases). Germline CDR1 PRHDT, CDR2 FYEKMQ (reference sequence). The CDR3 contains 16 residues. Between the trimmed V and J ends, which lost 0 bases and 6 bases, there was a span of 18 bases. The CDR3, as DNA: TGTGCCAGCAGCTTAGGCCGAAACCCCGGAGCGGGCGAGCAGTACTTC. This sequence encodes CASSLGRNPGAGEQYF.

This chain connects TRBV6-5 to TRBJ2-7; possibly TRBD1 for D (6 bases). Deletions cut 3 bases from V and 5 bases from J, with 14 bases between. Looked up from germline, CDR1 is MNHEY and CDR2 is SVGAGI. CDR3 length: 14 amino acids. This chain's CDR3 is CASSYLQGSNEQYF. The CDR3 DNA is TGTGCCAGCAGTTATCTGCAGGGGTCCAACGAGCAGTACTTC.

In DNA form, the CDR3 reads TGCGCCAGCAGCTTGGGACAGGGGTCAGATACGCAGTATTTT. Translated: CASSLGQGSDTQYF. The V call is TRBV5-1, the J call TRBJ2-3; 8 nucleotides agree with TRBD1. The CDR3 has 14 amino acids. V dropped 0 bases and J dropped 4; count of bases not matched to a gene: 1. From germline, CDR1 is SGHRS and CDR2 YFSETQ.